This T cell receptor (beta chain) was identified during a study of cytomegalovirus exposure and HLA in healthy donors listed by TCRdb under 2017. For the wider study: An earlier analysis of 587 of the donors reported 250 to 350 Gb of sequence data and around 110 million unique TCR beta sequences obtained from about 200 million T cells. Roughly 320 gigabases of sequencing data and roughly 80 million unique TCR sequences made up an early release that covered several hundred HLA-typed donors. The genetic ancestry cluster associated with self-reported Caucasian donors included around 76% of the roughly 400 genotyped donors. The aim of the study was to test whether cataloging public T cell receptors could identify signatures of past pathogen exposure. The study profiled the T cell repertoires of 500 to 800 subjects by immunosequencing and related them to cytomegalovirus serostatus. Besides the first cohort of approximately 710 subjects, a separate validation cohort made up of over 100 different subjects was used. To predict cytomegalovirus infection status, the study brought together high-throughput TCR immunosequencing, statistical association of individual TCRs with disease status, and machine learning. A later analysis re-examined previously published TCR beta repertoires from over 500 donors and added high-resolution HLA genotyping to investigate patterns of TCR occurrence. The later analysis used no new phenotypic data to find candidate immune exposures, relying instead on TCR beta sequences and their occurrence across donors. An earlier analysis of fewer than 700 of the donors applied high-throughput TCR beta sequencing to assess whether each TCR beta V gene segment acted as functional or pseudogenic. Donor age, sex, ethnicity and CMV serostatus were collected together with the repertoire data. A later genetic analysis used genome-wide SNP genotypes for about three fifths of the 666 donors, treating that subset as a discovery cohort. Every discovery cohort repertoire had been produced on one sequencing platform. HLA typing included class I and class II loci at four-digit resolution. The number of typed donors differed by locus: 629-630 for A, B, C, DRB1 and DQB1; 522 for DQA1; around 580 for DPA1; and about 450 for DPB1. Four to six DR-DQ haplotypes were handled as single units for association and clustering, since linkage in the cohort was strong. Across 398 genotyped donors of the cohort, an average of roughly 250,000 unique TCR beta nucleotide sequences per donor were sequenced, and approximately 19% of those sequences were non-productive. The full study reports these points: Specific HLA alleles were associated with 16,951 TCR beta sequences at a false discovery rate of 0.05 in a later analysis. A later analysis found that HLA-associated TCR beta chains were more clonally expanded and had lower generation probabilities than equally common non-associated chains. Broadly in line with IMGT annotations, most TCR beta V segments showed up in productive rearrangements about 87% or about 30% of the time in an earlier analysis of approximately 600 of the donors. Because HLA typing was unavailable for some donors at each locus, only the typed subset was used in association tests. Across donors, most TCR sequences were observed very rarely, whereas some public TCRs were present in many individuals. According to a later analysis, TCR association rates differed among HLA loci, with DRB1 alleles showing the most associated TCRs and HLA-C alleles showing the fewest. In both the original and validation cohorts, the classifier was reported to diagnose cytomegalovirus status with high specificity and sensitivity. In vitro tests confirmed that a few of the cytomegalovirus-associated TCR beta chains recognize cytomegalovirus antigens. Correlated functional status among segregating V segments might reflect linkage disequilibrium, but an unknown experimental factor could not be ruled out. Because counts were too low, seventeen rarely observed V segments, including chromosome 9 orphons, were excluded from the earlier analysis of 587 of the donors. Compared with the approximately 710-donor mean, donors in an Asian-associated ancestry cluster had fewer N-insertions in productive TCRs, according to a later genetic analysis. In a later analysis, several top co-occurrence clusters were reported to appear linked to parvovirus B19, influenza, CMV and Epstein-Barr virus. A total of 164 TCR beta chains were listed by the study as associated with cytomegalovirus. An association between a missense DCLRE1C variant and V-gene and J-gene trimming of TCR beta chains was found in a later genetic analysis and replicated in an independent cohort. It was suggested by the authors that the approach could potentially be generalized to other disease states and immunological phenotypes. A group of highly shared sequence variants was considered likely to be a technical artifact of the sequencing pipeline. Roughly uniform sequencing depth across donors was assumed in presence/absence analyses, although this assumption may not hold. A further reported finding was that TCR beta sequences accurately predicted the HLA-A and HLA-B alleles for most subjects in the first cohort. Some IMGT-functional V segments, including TRBV6-2 and TRBV6-3, could not be distinguished by the 87-base-pair reads and were therefore excluded. CMV serostatus was the only immune exposure information available for the cohort. Only TCR beta chains were sequenced in this cohort, and the absence of alpha or paired-chain data limited detectable features. Most CMV-associated TCR beta chains appeared to be HLA-restricted in a later analysis, and the HLA associations seemed to be driven largely by CMV exposure. Strong co-occurrence of HLA alleles, especially DR and DQ, made assigning TCR associations to individual alleles difficult.

Counted from cysteine to phenylalanine, this CDR3 has 16 amino acids. Of all the DNA, just the CDR3 is kept, 48 bases in frame from base 1. V sheds 0 bases and J sheds 1 base, leaving 10 bases between their ends. CDR1 and CDR2 are drawn from the germline V gene: MNHEY, SVGAGI. Concerning this clone itself: The antigen it recognizes is unknown. Base qualities are missing; no much larger clone stands one base away.

The cohort was made up of several hundred healthy bone marrow donors. All cohort members were sampled while nominally healthy, although unrecorded immune exposures were likely present. The donor was CMV seropositive and was included in the group of some 290 seropositive cohort members. Each donor provided a peripheral blood sample, and peripheral blood mononuclear cells were used for TCR beta sequencing. The Qiagen DNeasy Blood Extraction Kit was used to extract genomic DNA from the blood cell samples. Libraries were constructed by the immunoSEQ multiplex PCR assay. The multiplex PCR relied on a mix of 60 forward primers for TCR Vbeta segments and 13 reverse primers for TCR Jbeta segments. Amplification of the CDR3 region of rearranged TCR beta genes was performed with a multiplex PCR assay on genomic DNA. Amplified TCR beta libraries were sequenced as 87-base-pair reads on the Illumina HiSeq System. The study's own analysis went as follows. In a later analysis, tens of millions of unique TCR beta chains were counted across the approximately 640 repertoires, and roughly 11 million of these chains were shared by at least two donors. A nearest-neighbor algorithm error-corrected the raw reads and collapsed the reads into unique sequences, merging closely related sequences to remove PCR and sequencing errors. To assign V, D and J gene segments, CDR3 sequences were aligned to IMGT reference sequences. For a sequence to be retained, a match of at least six nucleotides was required to both a V gene segment and a J gene segment. A rearrangement counted as productive if the CDR3 had no stop codons and remained in frame with V and J, and every other rearrangement counted as non-productive. CDR3 was defined according to IMGT convention as the region running from the second conserved V-encoded cysteine to the conserved J-encoded phenylalanine. Sequences without an unambiguous match to a single V gene segment were excluded from the earlier analysis of a few hundred of the donors. An earlier analysis of 550 to 650 of the donors classified V segments as functional when productive rearrangements were above 56.7% and as segregating when the standard deviation between donors was above 5%. A statistical classification framework was built to diagnose cytomegalovirus status from the catalog of TCR beta chain sequences. A later analysis assigned V and J genes by comparing TCR nucleotide sequences with IMGT/GENE-DB human TR gene sequences. A later analysis assigned CDR3 sequences and most-parsimonious VDJ recombination scenarios with the TCRdist pipeline. A later analysis defined each TCR beta chain by its CDR3 amino acid sequence plus V-gene family, and excluded reads lacking a unique V-gene family. In a later analysis, around 600 highly shared, low-generation-probability nucleotide sequences were removed to address suspected cross-contamination and a sequencing artifact. In a later analysis, a clonal expansion index for each public chain was calculated from normalized within-repertoire ranks of inferred template counts. A later analysis computed generation probabilities with a VDJ recombination model fitted to out-of-frame rearrangements, and checked the results against IGoR. In a later analysis, hypergeometric tests were used to score TCR-TCR, TCR-HLA and TCR-CMV co-occurrence, with a repertoire-size bias correction applied to TCR pairs. To estimate false discovery rates, a later analysis permuted the HLA or CMV assignments 20 times. In a later analysis, co-occurring TCRs were grouped using DBSCAN, with TCRdist sequence similarity added in when clustering inside HLA-allele-positive subsets. Repertoires with fewer than 30,000 or more than 120,000 public chains were left out of co-occurrence clustering, as were about 5 repertoires with anomalous nucleotide sharing. The immuneACCESS repertoire file appears here via TCRdb, limited to in-frame rearrangements. These files lack a portion of the clones; in checked studies, under half of the deficit traces to unresolved V genes, and the cause of the others is not known. The D gene and trimming were derived from the DNA, and the V and J assignments and clone size from that table. The sample records about 120,000 clones, roughly 80% of which are singletons. The top ten clonotypes cover around 8% of the sample.

The clonotype comes from a female donor in good health and CMV-seropositive. The sequenced sample was PBMCs. The chain links TRBV6-5 with TRBJ1-3; matching of 6 bases hints at TRBD1 as the D gene. The CDR3 has the sequence CASSYSGRGSGNTIYF. The DNA sequence reads TGTGCCAGCAGTTACTCTGGGAGGGGGTCTGGAAACACCATATATTTT.